The 30 T cell receptor beta chains in this list originate from one sample, sequenced in a study of T cell responses to AZD1222 COVID-19 vaccine. This table comes from immunoSEQ multiplex PCR, and its TCRdb copy is limited to in-frame clones, with some not included. Here the sample spans roughly 130,000 clones, about 94% being singletons. The material was peripheral blood, obtained on day 0 of AZD1222 vaccination. Source of these receptors: an adult in good health.

The V and J genes are TRBV5-6 and TRBJ2-7; D may match TRBD1 or TRBD2 (5 bases each). In germline, CDR1 is SGHDT, CDR2 YYEEEE. The CDR3 extends over 13 amino acids. V was pared by 4 bases and J by 2 bases, with 10 bases between. CDR3 amino acids: CASSLLGAYEQYF. The CDR3 region has the DNA TGTGCCAGCAGCCTACTGGGGGCCTACGAGCAGTACTTC.

CDR3 DNA sequence: TGTGCCAGCAGTCCTCGAGAAGCCAAGGGGGTGTACGAGCAGTACTTC. Translated: CASSPREAKGVYEQYF. The rearrangement joins TRBV6-6 to TRBJ2-7, with D tentatively TRBD1 (6 bases). V lost 5 bases and J 4 bases, leaving 21 bases between the germline ends. The CDR3 totals 16 residues. Germline CDR1 is MNHNY and CDR2 is SVGAGI (reference sequence).

The J gene is TRBJ2-1, the V gene TRBV27, with D maybe TRBD2 (6 bases). This CDR3 spans 15 amino acids. The ends were cut back, 4 bases at V and 7 bases at J, with 17 bases in the middle. The germline gives CDR1 MNHEY, CDR2 SMNVEV (reference sequence). The CDR3 DNA reads TGTGCCAGCAGTTCGCACAGACTAGTAGAGAATGAGCAGTTCTTC. Translated: CASSSHRLVENEQFF.

The CDR3 DNA reads TGCGCCAGCAGCCAAGTCGACAGGGAAAACTATGGCTACACCTTC. Its protein product is CASSQVDRENYGYTF. The chain is built from TRBV4-1 and TRBJ1-2; 7 nucleotides match TRBD1. V was pared by 1 base and J by 2 bases, with 4 bases of the junction left unmatched. The CDR3 loop spans 15 amino acids. Germline CDR1 reads MGHRA; CDR2 reads YSYEKL.

The chain couples TRBV11-2 to TRBJ2-7; 12 positions agree with TRBD2. The CDR3 has 17 residues. V lost 5 bases to trimming and J lost 0 bases; unmatched junction nucleotides: 8. CDR1 and CDR2 (germline): SGHAT, FQNNGV. CDR3 DNA: TGTGCCAGCAGCAGAAGGACTAGCGGGGCTAACTCCTACGAGCAGTACTTC. It codes for CASSRRTSGANSYEQYF.

The rearrangement uses TRBV3-1 (or the pseudogene TRBV3-2) and TRBJ2-2; D gene unclear. Germline V CDR1 and CDR2: LGHDT, YNNKEL (reference sequence). V lost 4 bases to trimming and J lost 7 bases, with 16 bases between them. This CDR3 region has 15 residues. The DNA of the CDR3 is TGTGCCAGCAGCCCCCGCCTAGATGGTATCGGGGAGCTGTTTTTT. Protein: CASSPRLDGIGELFF.

The chain has TRBV30 and TRBJ2-2; no firm D call. Germline CDR1 GTSNPN, CDR2 SVGIG (reference sequence). V lost 2 bases and J 7 bases, leaving 11 bases between the germline ends. The CDR3 is 13 residues long. The CDR3: CAWSPSTIGELFF. The CDR3 DNA reads as TGTGCCTGGAGTCCTTCCACGATCGGGGAGCTGTTTTTT.

The J gene is TRBJ2-7, the V gene TRBV7-9; 9 bases align to TRBD1. CDR3 size: 16 residues. Germline CDR1 SEHNR, CDR2 FQNEAQ (reference sequence). The trim removed 1 base at V and 6 bases at J, leaving 10 bases unmatched. CDR3 nucleotide sequence: TGTGCCAGCAGCTTAGAGTCCGGGACAGGGATTGGCGAGCAGTACTTC. Residues: CASSLESGTGIGEQYF.

The V gene is TRBV18, the J gene TRBJ2-7; 11 nucleotides match TRBD2. V dropped 4 bases and J dropped 2; count of bases not matched to a gene: 4. This CDR3 region has 15 residues. Germline CDR1 is KGHSH and CDR2 is LQKENI. The CDR3: CASSLGTSGPYEQYF. The DNA of the CDR3 is TGTGCCAGCTCACTTGGGACTAGCGGTCCCTACGAGCAGTACTTC.

V gene TRBV11-2 combines with J gene TRBJ1-2; TRBD1 is a possible D gene (5 bases). Germline-derived CDR1 and CDR2 are SGHAT and FQNNGV. The CDR3 has 13 amino acids. Deletions cut 5 bases from V and 4 bases from J, with 11 bases between. The CDR3 spells CASSPPGGYGYTF. The CDR3 DNA follows: TGTGCCAGCAGCCCACCGGGGGGCTATGGCTACACCTTC.

J is TRBJ1-1 and V is TRBV25-1, with D unclear. The CDR3 is 13 residues long. CDR1 is MGHDK and CDR2 is SYGVNS in the germline V gene. Trimming left V 2 bases short and J 6 bases short, with 10 bases between. The CDR3 protein is CASSEPDHAEAFF. CDR3 bases: TGTGCCAGCAGTGAACCCGATCATGCTGAAGCTTTCTTT.

V gene TRBV7-9 combines with J gene TRBJ2-7; the match to TRBD2 covers 9 bases. CDR3 length: 16 residues. V lost 0 bases, J lost 6 bases, and 9 bases stayed unmatched. Germline-derived CDR1 and CDR2 are SEHNR and FQNEAQ (reference sequence). Here the CDR3 DNA reads TGTGCCAGCAGCTTAGCCCCGACGGCGCGGGAGGGCGAGCAGTACTTC. Amino acid sequence: CASSLAPTAREGEQYF.

The rearrangement links TRBV10-3 to TRBJ2-1, with D hard to call. The germline CDR1 and CDR2 sequences are ENHRY and SYGVKD. V was clipped by 3 bases and J by 6 bases, with 15 bases between them. The CDR3 has 15 amino acids. The CDR3 nucleotides are TGTGCCATCAGTGAAATTGGCGGAAACCGCAATGAGCAGTTCTTC. As protein: CAISEIGGNRNEQFF.

V usage is TRBV19 and J usage is TRBJ1-5; no clear D gene. V was cut by 0 bases and J by 0 bases, with 3 bases left in between. CDR1 and CDR2 (germline): LNHDA, SQIVND (reference sequence). The CDR3 has 14 amino acids. The CDR3 here is CASSIDTSNQPQHF. Written as DNA, the CDR3 is TGTGCCAGTAGTATAGACACTAGCAATCAGCCCCAGCATTTT.

The chain combines TRBV19 with TRBJ1-2; tentatively, D is TRBD1 (6 bases). Trimming left V 6 bases short and J 8 bases short, with 16 bases between. This CDR3 has 13 amino acids. Germline V gene sequence: CDR1 LNHDA, CDR2 SQIVND (reference sequence). The CDR3 DNA reads TGTGCCAGTAGGGAGGACAGAGCTATGGGCTACACCTTC. Translation: CASREDRAMGYTF. Variable domain in full (rest from reference TRBV19 and TRBJ1-2): DGGITQSPKYLFRKEGQNVTLSCEQNLNHDAMYWYRQDPGQGLRLIYYSQIVNDFQKGDIAEGYSVSREKKESFPLTVTSAQKNPTAFYLCASREDRAMGYTFGSGTRLTVV.

The rearrangement uses TRBV12-3 or TRBV12-4 and TRBJ1-2; D is unresolved. There are 13 residues in the CDR3. Trimming pared 10 bases from V and 7 bases from J, leaving 19 bases between. CDR3: CATAPIRALGYTF. In nucleotides, the CDR3 is TGTGCCACCGCCCCTATTCGGGCACTTGGCTACACCTTC.

The J gene is TRBJ2-4, the V gene TRBV28; 12 bases line up with TRBD2. The CDR3 spans 14 residues. Germline V lookup: CDR1 MDHEN, CDR2 SYDVKM. The V and J ends lost 10 bases and 6 bases, in that order; junction bases with no gene match: 7. CDR3 DNA: TGTGCCACCCTGACTAGCGGGGGTCCAAACATTCAGTACTTC. Protein sequence: CATLTSGGPNIQYF.

The CDR3 is CASSLSTYLGWTEAFF. CDR3 DNA: TGTGCCAGCAGTCTCAGTACGTACTTGGGTTGGACTGAAGCTTTCTTT. V and J are TRBV27 and TRBJ1-1; D unresolved. The CDR3 is 16 residues long. V was trimmed by 5 bases and J by 5 bases, leaving 21 bases between them. CDR1 and CDR2 (germline): MNHEY, SMNVEV (reference sequence).

The V call is TRBV5-1, the J call TRBJ2-3, with 8 bases lining up with TRBD2. The CDR3 is 19 residues long. The germline gives CDR1 SGHRS, CDR2 YFSETQ. Trimming at V came to 3 bases and at J to 0 bases, leaving 15 bases not matched to a gene. The CDR3 loop is CASSWDSGMSSLSTDTQYF. The CDR3 DNA follows: TGCGCCAGCAGCTGGGATAGCGGGATGTCTAGTCTTAGCACAGATACGCAGTATTTT.

The chain has TRBV5-1 and TRBJ2-5; 7 bases are shared with TRBD1. CDR3 length equals 14 residues. Germline V CDR1 and CDR2: SGHRS, YFSETQ. The V segment lost 4 bases and the J segment 1 base; nucleotides outside the gene matches: 4. CDR3 sequence: CASSLGQSQETQYF. DNA for the CDR3: TGCGCCAGCAGCCTGGGACAGAGCCAAGAGACCCAGTACTTC.

The CDR3 nucleotides read TGTGCCAGCAGCCGCAGGGGAACCGGGGAGCTGTTTTTT. It specifies CASSRRGTGELFF. This chain joins TRBV12-3 or TRBV12-4 and TRBJ2-2, with D possibly being TRBD1 (6 bases). Trimming removed 6 bases at V and 5 bases at J, with 10 bases between. The CDR3 extends over 13 amino acids.

The chain carries TRBV4-1 and TRBJ2-3; D gene unclear. Germline assignment: CDR1 MGHRA and CDR2 YSYEKL. Deletions cut 0 bases from V and 9 bases from J, with 7 bases between. This CDR3 contains 12 residues. CDR3 protein: CASSQDPGTQYF. The CDR3 DNA sequence: TGCGCCAGCAGCCAAGATCCTGGCACGCAGTATTTT.

This clone appeared a single time. The chain links TRBV18 to TRBJ1-1; 8 nucleotides line up with TRBD1. This CDR3 is 13 amino acids long. V lost 6 bases, J lost 7 bases, and 7 bases stayed unmatched. Germline V gene sequence: CDR1 KGHSH, CDR2 LQKENI. The CDR3 DNA reads as TGTGCCAGCTCGCCGGACAGGGCGGGTGAAGCTTTCTTT. This encodes CASSPDRAGEAFF.

This clone appeared once. In DNA form, the CDR3 reads TGTGCCAGCAGACGGGGGATCGGACCCACAACTAATGAAAAACTGTTTTTT. Translation: CASRRGIGPTTNEKLFF. The rearrangement joins TRBV19 to TRBJ1-4, with a weak D call TRBD1 (5 bases). The CDR3 sequence is 17 residues long. V was shortened by 9 bases and J by 0 bases, with 20 bases between the two germline ends. Germline V gene data show CDR1 as LNHDA and CDR2 as SQIVND (reference sequence).

This chain connects TRBV10-3 to TRBJ2-1, with a tentative D call TRBD2 (6 bases). Germline CDR1 is ENHRY and CDR2 is SYGVKD. The length of the CDR3 is 13 residues. Trimming left V 8 bases short and J 8 bases short, with 16 bases between. The CDR3 sequence: CAIGTGVNDEQFF. CDR3 nucleotides: TGTGCCATCGGGACGGGAGTGAACGATGAGCAGTTCTTC.

This chain joins TRBV6-5 and TRBJ1-1; D is possibly TRBD1 (5 bases). V shed 1 base and J shed 0 bases, with 9 bases lying between them. CDR3 length: 15 residues. Per the germline V gene, CDR1 is MNHEY and CDR2 is SVGAGI. The CDR3 reads CASSYYRQLNTEAFF. The CDR3 region has the DNA TGTGCCAGCAGTTACTACAGACAGTTGAACACTGAAGCTTTCTTT.

The genes are TRBV7-2 and TRBJ1-1; possible D gene TRBD1, 6 bases. V was pared by 0 bases and J by 5 bases, with 13 bases between. Germline values: CDR1 SGHTA, CDR2 FQGNSA. The CDR3 extends over 15 amino acids. The CDR3 DNA follows: TGTGCCAGCAGCTTAGCGCCCGGGGGGCTGACTGAAGCTTTCTTT. Residues: CASSLAPGGLTEAFF.

The J gene is TRBJ2-2, the V gene TRBV4-3; maybe TRBD2 (6 bases). V shed 4 bases and J shed 8 bases, with 14 bases lying between them. The CDR3 extends over 14 amino acids. CDR1 LGHNA and CDR2 YSLEER come from the germline V gene. The CDR3 loop is CASSPKSGGGELFF. The CDR3 bases are TGCGCCAGCAGCCCGAAATCCGGGGGAGGGGAGCTGTTTTTT.

The rearrangement uses TRBV7-2 and TRBJ1-1; no firm D call. CDR3 length: 14 amino acids. V shed 2 bases and J shed 4 bases, with 11 bases lying between them. Germline V gene sequence: CDR1 SGHTA, CDR2 FQGNSA. CDR3: CASSLSRTFTEAFF. The CDR3 DNA reads TGTGCCAGCAGCTTATCCCGGACCTTCACTGAAGCTTTCTTT.

This chain uses TRBV20-1 with TRBJ2-1, with a possible D match to TRBD2 (5 bases). Germline V CDR1 and CDR2: DFQATT, SNEGSKA (reference sequence). This CDR3 has 11 amino acids. The germline V and J ends were trimmed by 3 bases and 5 bases, with 5 bases remaining between them. The CDR3 nucleotides are TGCAGTGCTAGCGGGAACAATGAGCAGTTCTTC. This gives the protein CSASGNNEQFF.